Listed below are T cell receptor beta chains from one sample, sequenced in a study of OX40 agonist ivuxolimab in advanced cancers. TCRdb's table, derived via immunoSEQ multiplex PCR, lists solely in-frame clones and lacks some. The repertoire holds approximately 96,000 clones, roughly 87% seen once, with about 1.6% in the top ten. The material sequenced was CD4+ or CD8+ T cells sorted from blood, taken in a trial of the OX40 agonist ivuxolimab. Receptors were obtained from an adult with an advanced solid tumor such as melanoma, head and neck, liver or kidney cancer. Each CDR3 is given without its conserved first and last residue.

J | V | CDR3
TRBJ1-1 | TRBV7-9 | ASSLDRGLRTEAF
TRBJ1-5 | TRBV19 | ASSSPGTGGNQPQH
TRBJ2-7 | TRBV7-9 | ASSLSGTVYGQY
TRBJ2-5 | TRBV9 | ASSAQAPRETQY
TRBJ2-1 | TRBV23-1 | ARHEKGHSYNEQF
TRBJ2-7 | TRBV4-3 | ASSQVPPSGRITYEQY
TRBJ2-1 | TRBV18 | ASSPKTSGNYNEQF
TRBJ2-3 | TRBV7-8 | ASSFSGPSTDTQY
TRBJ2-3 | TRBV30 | AWSVQRAAQDTQY
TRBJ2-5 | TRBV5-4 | ASSLALGQAKETQY
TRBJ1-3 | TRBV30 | AWSVRQGTGNTIY
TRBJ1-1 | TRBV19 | ASSKWLGKTEAF
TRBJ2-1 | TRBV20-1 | SAWNYNEQF
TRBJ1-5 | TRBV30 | AWSGIRASTSNQPQH
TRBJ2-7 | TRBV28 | ASRGTGGSYEQY
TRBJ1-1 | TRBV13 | ASSFFGRGNTEAF
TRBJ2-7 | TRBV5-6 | ASSLKQAYEQY
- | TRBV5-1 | ASSLGSIGQGYEQY
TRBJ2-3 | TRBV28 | ASRGASTDTQY
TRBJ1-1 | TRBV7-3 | ASSLLLRTELWEAF
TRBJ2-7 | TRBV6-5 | ASSRDSTYEQY
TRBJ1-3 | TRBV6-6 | ASSREGRNTIY
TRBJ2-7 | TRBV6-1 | ASSPRPASGSEQY
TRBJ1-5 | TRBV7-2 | ASSLTPWNNQPQH
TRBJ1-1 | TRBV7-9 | ASSSPTGTSNTEAF
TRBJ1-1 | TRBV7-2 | ASSQYQGALTEAF
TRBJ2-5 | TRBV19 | ASTKTIVGLAGGECETQY
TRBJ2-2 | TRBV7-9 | ASSLDGLAYTGELF
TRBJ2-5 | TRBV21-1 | ASRQESETQY
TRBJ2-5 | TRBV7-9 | ASTLGGKETQY
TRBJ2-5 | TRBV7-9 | ASSLTLTQETQY
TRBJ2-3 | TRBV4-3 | ASSQDMVASTGTDTQY
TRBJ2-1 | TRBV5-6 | ASSLAGRSLSYNEQF
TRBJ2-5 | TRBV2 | ASSGGETQY
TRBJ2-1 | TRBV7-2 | ASSRTSGVYNEQF
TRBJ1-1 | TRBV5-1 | ASSLDRGAEAF
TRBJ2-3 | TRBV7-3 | ASSPSGGVNTQY
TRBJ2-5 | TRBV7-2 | ASTPRGLKETQY
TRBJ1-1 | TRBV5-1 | ASSLDRVSTEAF
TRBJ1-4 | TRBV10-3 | AISESAGGNEKLF
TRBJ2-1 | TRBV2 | ASSKSDYNEQF
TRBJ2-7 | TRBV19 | ASSAKTSGGTYEQY
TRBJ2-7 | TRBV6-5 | ASRPTGTTSYEQY
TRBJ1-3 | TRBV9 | ASSGAGTSSGNTIY
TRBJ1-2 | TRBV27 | ASSPPRGRGYT
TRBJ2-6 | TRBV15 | ATSRGTGTGANVLT
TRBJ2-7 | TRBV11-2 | ASSLGNRGGTYEQY
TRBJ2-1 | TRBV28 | ASSPFSSYNEQF
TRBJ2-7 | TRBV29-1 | SVRSLPLAGGTYEQY
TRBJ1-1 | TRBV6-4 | ASSSNEGRGTEAF
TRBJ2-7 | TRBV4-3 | ASSQKGEARYPDEQY
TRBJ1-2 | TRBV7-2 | ASSLVGGRNNYGYT